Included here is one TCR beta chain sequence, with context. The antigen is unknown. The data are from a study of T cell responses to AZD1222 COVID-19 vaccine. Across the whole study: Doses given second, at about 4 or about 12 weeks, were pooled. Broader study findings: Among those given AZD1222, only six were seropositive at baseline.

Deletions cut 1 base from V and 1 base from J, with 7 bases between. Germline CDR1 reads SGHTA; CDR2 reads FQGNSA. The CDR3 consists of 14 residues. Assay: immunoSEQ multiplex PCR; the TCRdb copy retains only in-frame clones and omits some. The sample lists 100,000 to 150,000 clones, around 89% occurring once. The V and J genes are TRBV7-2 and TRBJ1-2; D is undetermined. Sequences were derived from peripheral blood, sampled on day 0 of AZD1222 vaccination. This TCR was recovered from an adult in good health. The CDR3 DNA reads TGTGCCAGCAGCTTAGTAGCCAGTAACTATGGCTACACCTTC. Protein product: CASSLVASNYGYTF.